This T cell receptor (beta chain) was sequenced during a study of early T cells in non-severe SARS-CoV-2 infection. Study summary: Chains were not paired, and sequencing was done on bulk RNA from unsorted whole blood.

V dropped 6 bases and J dropped 1 base, with 12 bases sitting between them. CDR3 length equals 14 residues. Germline CDR1 reads SGHRS; CDR2 reads YFSETQ. One entry per CDR3 protein, called by TCRdb with MiXCR from the 5' RACE reads. This repertoire shows about 59,000 distinct CDR3 sequences, less than 15% found once; its top ten account for approximately 9.4%. This sample comprised whole blood, obtained at baseline. This TCR was recovered from an adult who was a healthcare worker with PCR-confirmed SARS-CoV-2 infection or an uninfected control (not recorded which). The chain has TRBV5-1 and TRBJ2-3, with D perhaps matching TRBD2 (5 bases). The CDR3 coding sequence is TGCGCCAGCAACGAACCAGCGGGCACAGATACGCAGTATTTT. Its protein product is CASNEPAGTDTQYF.